This T cell receptor (beta chain) was found in a study of pediatric ulcerative colitis (dated by TCRdb to the late 2010s). Study-wide context: Among the ulcerative colitis patients, about seven had pancolitis and two had left-sided colitis, and histology in every patient was consistent with ulcerative colitis. By Pediatric Ulcerative Colitis Activity Index, two patients had mild disease, four had moderate disease and three had acute severe colitis. From under ten newly diagnosed, treatment-naive pediatric ulcerative colitis patients and a few non-IBD control children, paired blood and rectal samples were collected.

During colonoscopy, one to two pinch biopsies were obtained from the rectum for research purposes. Before the diagnostic colonoscopy, none of the ulcerative colitis patients had been given any immunosuppressive medication. Before DNA isolation, rectal biopsies were subjected to proteinase K digestion. The Wizard kit (Promega) was used to extract genomic DNA from both blood and intestinal samples. Study-wide findings and limitations: For technical reasons, blood samples from a couple of patients gave substantially fewer templates, and these samples were excluded from the blood-rectal overlap analysis. Rectal repertoire features separated controls, mild-moderate and acute severe colitis patients; acute severe colitis showed reduced rectal diversity due to clonal expansions. A couple of rectal CDR3 clonotypes turned up in every ulcerative colitis patient but in none of the controls. Repertoires were derived from total lymphocyte DNA, so rare subsets such as regulatory T cells may have patterns not reflected. Autologous blood-rectal clonal overlap was significantly higher in ulcerative colitis patients than in controls, suggesting increased T cell trafficking to inflamed tissue. Blood-derived T cells may have been included in rectal pinch biopsies, especially in patients with overt colitis. The healthy control group was small, consisting of only a handful of individuals.

Using the immunoSEQ TRB Survey service, rearranged CDR3 beta regions were amplified from genomic DNA with multiplex V and J primers. To keep sequencing depth equal across samples, survey-level depth of up to 500,000 reads per sample was applied. Libraries were purified, pooled and sequenced on Illumina technology. The source study handled its data this way. immunoSEQ online tools were used for productive clonality, sample overlap, pairwise scatters, CDR3 beta length, V/D/J gene usage and productiveness. Calculated diversity was defined as the number of unique rearrangements divided by total templates times 100, and Shannon and Simpson indices were additionally computed. Z-score normalized data were analyzed by principal component analysis with the R prcomp function and the ggbiplot package. Morisita's index was used to quantify the clonal overlap between blood and rectum within each subject. TCRdb provides this immuneACCESS table in a form limited to in-frame rearrangements. Some clones are lacking; in checked studies, under half of them reflect an unresolved V gene, and why the rest are absent is not known. V, J and clone size reflect that table, while D and trimming were determined from the DNA. This sample gives 30,000 to 35,000 clones in total; around 80% of them show up just once. Together, the top ten hold 1.1% of the sample.

As concerns this clone: No cognate antigen has been identified for it. The record has no base qualities; no much larger clone is one base away.

From a lookup of the germline V gene, CDR1 and CDR2 are MNHNS and SASEGT. The CDR3 spans 13 residues, from the cysteine through the phenylalanine. Of the read, only the CDR3 DNA is kept; its 39 bases are in frame from base 1. A distance of 11 bases separates the germline ends of V and J, which lose 6 bases and 3 bases respectively. Sequencing was done on a sample of gut tissue. The V and J segments used are TRBV6-1 and TRBJ1-1; a tentative D call is TRBD1 (6 bases match). The TCR was taken from a boy between 5 and 17 years old with mild ulcerative colitis. The sequenced DNA is TGTGCCAGCAGGATCCCAGGGGACACTGAAGCTTTCTTT. It codes for CASRIPGDTEAFF.